Below are 32 T cell receptor beta chains sequenced from a single sample in a study of blood T cell repertoires in COVID-19. The repertoire was sequenced with immunoSEQ multiplex PCR; TCRdb's copy has only in-frame clones and lacks some. The sample includes around 100,000 clones, roughly 92% of them seen just once. The sequenced sample was peripheral blood. These receptors were obtained from a woman aged 45-65 years with COVID-19, enrolled during active disease.

The genes are TRBV6-1 and TRBJ2-1; TRBD1 aligns across 7 bases. The CDR3 totals 15 residues. V was pared by 1 base and J by 4 bases, with 4 bases of the junction left unmatched. Germline CDR1 is MNHNS and CDR2 is SASEGT. CDR3 sequence: CASSEEGAPYNEQFF. CDR3 DNA sequence: TGTGCCAGCAGTGAAGAGGGGGCGCCTTACAATGAGCAGTTCTTC.

This clone was seen a single time. This chain links TRBV5-1 with TRBJ2-1, with 7 bases matching TRBD1. Germline CDR1 and CDR2: SGHRS and YFSETQ. The J segment lost 2 bases and the V segment lost 4 bases, leaving 12 bases of the junction unmatched. The CDR3 spans 17 residues. This CDR3 reads CASSRSSGQRPYNEQFF. In DNA form, the CDR3 reads TGCGCCAGCAGCCGTTCTTCGGGACAGCGTCCCTACAATGAGCAGTTCTTC.

This clone has just one count. The chain joins TRBV24-1 to TRBJ2-3; D is perhaps TRBD2 (6 bases). CDR3 length: 17 amino acids. Germline V gene data show CDR1 as KGHDR and CDR2 as SFDVKD. With 4 bases removed from V and 2 bases from J, the gap between germline ends came to 18 bases. The chain's CDR3 is CATSDPLSGTPTDTQYF. CDR3 in DNA: TGTGCCACCAGTGACCCGTTATCCGGGACTCCCACAGATACGCAGTATTTT.

This chain links TRBV16 with TRBJ1-1, with D maybe TRBD1 (6 bases). V was trimmed by 4 bases and J by 0 bases, leaving 9 bases between them. Germline V lookup: CDR1 KGHSY, CDR2 FQNENV. This CDR3 comprises 14 residues. The CDR3 DNA follows: TGTGCCAGCAGCCGAGGACAGTTGAACACTGAAGCTTTCTTT. Its protein is CASSRGQLNTEAFF.

The chain couples TRBV11-3 to TRBJ2-2; D uncertain. CDR1 is SGHNT and CDR2 is YENEEA in the germline V gene. This CDR3 region has 14 residues. The ends were cut back, 0 bases at V and 5 bases at J, with 7 bases in the middle. The CDR3 region has the DNA TGTGCCAGCAGCTTAGATCATCGGACCGGGGAGCTGTTTTTT. This codes for CASSLDHRTGELFF.

The gene calls are TRBV5-1 and TRBJ1-1; D is uncertain. CDR3 length: 14 residues. Trimming left V 5 bases short and J 4 bases short, with 15 bases between. Germline V CDR1 and CDR2: SGHRS, YFSETQ. The CDR3 region has the DNA TGCGCCAGCAGTAGAAATCTCCGGGTCACTGAAGCTTTCTTT. Translating it yields CASSRNLRVTEAFF.

This chain uses TRBV12-5 with TRBJ1-3; D is perhaps TRBD1 (5 bases). Germline V lookup: CDR1 LGHNT, CDR2 FRNRAP. V lost 8 bases and J 4 bases, leaving 9 bases between the germline ends. The CDR3 is 12 amino acids. The CDR3 DNA sequence: TGTGCTAGTCAGGGTGGGGGAAACACCATATATTTT. Translation: CASQGGGNTIYF.

This rearrangement joins TRBV5-4 to TRBJ2-1, with TRBD1 identical over 10 bases. CDR1 and CDR2 from the germline V gene are SGHNT and YYREEE (reference sequence). The CDR3 has 15 amino acids. V was pared by 4 bases and J by 7 bases, with 8 bases of the junction left unmatched. The CDR3 DNA is TGTGCCAGCAGCCAAGTCCCGGGACAGGGGAATGAGCAGTTCTTC. Translated: CASSQVPGQGNEQFF.

This clone was observed once. The V and J genes are TRBV19 and TRBJ1-1; 9 bases agree with TRBD1. Germline trimming cut 7 bases from V and 11 bases from J; bases unmatched to any gene: 14. Germline V CDR1 and CDR2: LNHDA, SQIVND (reference sequence). The CDR3 has 14 residues. The CDR3 DNA is TGTGCCAGTACTTACGGGACAGGGACCCGTTGGGCTTTCTTT. Translation gives CASTYGTGTRWAFF.

This chain links TRBV28 with TRBJ1-5; the match to TRBD1 covers 7 bases. Germline CDR1 MDHEN, CDR2 SYDVKM. Losses at the gene ends were 7 bases for V and 0 bases for J; bases not matched to a gene: 21. The length of the CDR3 is 20 residues. CDR3 in amino acids: CASNFYARGAATYSNQPQHF. For the CDR3, the DNA is TGTGCCAGCAATTTTTATGCCAGGGGGGCCGCCACTTATAGCAATCAGCCCCAGCATTTT.

V gene TRBV7-8 combines with J gene TRBJ2-3; 14 bases align to TRBD2. V shed 4 bases and J 10 bases; nucleotides not matched to a gene: 10. Per germline, CDR1 SGHVS and CDR2 FQNEAQ. The CDR3 is 16 amino acids. CDR3 coding DNA: TGTGCCAGCAGCTCAATGACTAGCGGGGGGGCCTTGTCGCAGTATTTT. It yields the protein CASSSMTSGGALSQYF.

The chain recombines TRBV10-3 with TRBJ1-1; 10 nucleotides agree with TRBD1. The ends lost 4 bases at V and 3 bases at J; junction bases unmatched: 5. The CDR3 loop spans 15 amino acids. CDR1 is ENHRY and CDR2 is SYGVKD in the germline V gene. The CDR3 loop is CAISGDRGRDTEAFF. DNA for the CDR3: TGTGCCATCAGTGGGGACAGGGGCAGGGACACTGAAGCTTTCTTT.

The chain recombines TRBV28 with TRBJ2-7, with D possibly TRBD1 on 6 matching bases. This CDR3 is built from 14 residues. Germline V gene lookup returns CDR1 MDHEN and CDR2 SYDVKM. V was clipped by 3 bases and J by 0 bases, with 9 bases between them. The CDR3 coding sequence is TGTGCCAGCAGTTTCCGGACAGCCTCCTACGAGCAGTACTTC. Its translation: CASSFRTASYEQYF.

The chain has TRBV1 and TRBJ1-2. TRBV1 is a pseudogene segment. CDR3 length: 14 residues. The CDR3 loop reads CTSSLSSWAGGYTF. The CDR3 region has the DNA TGCACCAGCAGCCTCTCCTCGTGGGCGGGTGGCTACACCTTC.

Worth noting for this clone: Other DNA variants within this sample encode the same CDR3. The rearrangement joins TRBV27 to TRBJ1-6, with 8 bases that match TRBD1. Trimming took 3 bases from V and 8 from J; bases not matched to a gene: 3. CDR3 size: 14 residues. Germline CDR1 MNHEY, CDR2 SMNVEV (reference sequence). CDR3 in DNA: TGTGCCAGCAGTTTGGGACAGGTTCATTCACCCCTCCACTTT. Encoded protein: CASSLGQVHSPLHF.

This chain uses TRBV6-4 with TRBJ2-7, with 7 bases lining up with TRBD1. Germline V gene sequence: CDR1 MRHNA, CDR2 SNTAGT. With V trimmed by 4 bases and J by 0 bases, 15 bases remained unmatched. This CDR3 contains 18 residues. CDR3 bases: TGTGCCAGCAGTGGGGCCCAGGGGCTGTGGACAGGCTCCTACGAGCAGTACGTC. Its translation: CASSGAQGLWTGSYEQYV.

The V and J genes are TRBV19 and TRBJ2-7, with TRBD2 as a possible D gene (5 bases). Trimming took off 5 bases at V and 3 bases at J, with 17 bases between the two ends. The germline V gene encodes CDR1 LNHDA and CDR2 SQIVND (reference sequence). The CDR3 covers 15 residues. In nucleotides, the CDR3 is TGTGCCAGTAGTCTAGGAGTCGGACTGGACTACGAGCAGTACGTC. It encodes CASSLGVGLDYEQYV.

This chain joins TRBV6-5 and TRBJ1-5; no firm D call. Per the germline V gene, CDR1 is MNHEY and CDR2 is SVGAGI. Trimming left V 6 bases short and J 4 bases short, with 13 bases between. There are 14 residues in the CDR3. DNA of the CDR3: TGTGCCAGCAGCCCGCAGGCGGGGAATCAGCCCCAGCATTTT. It specifies CASSPQAGNQPQHF.

The rearrangement joins TRBV24-1 to TRBJ2-1; 14 bases line up with TRBD2. CDR1 is KGHDR, CDR2 SFDVKD, per germline. The CDR3 covers 16 residues. Trimming removed 4 bases from V and 7 bases from J; junction bases left unmatched: 5. In nucleotides, the CDR3 is TGTGCCACCAGTGACCCGGGACTAGCGGGGGCTAATGAGCAGTTCTTC. This encodes CATSDPGLAGANEQFF.

The chain links TRBV9 to TRBJ1-6; no reliable D call. Germline V CDR1 and CDR2: SGDLS, YYNGEE. The CDR3 is made up of 14 amino acids. Trimming removed 0 bases at V and 7 bases at J, with 8 bases between. CDR3 region: CASSVASYNSPLHF. CDR3 DNA: TGTGCCAGCAGCGTAGCCAGTTACAATTCACCCCTCCACTTT.

This rearrangement joins TRBV14 to TRBJ1-1; possibly TRBD1 for D (5 bases). The CDR3 has 14 residues. V was pared by 0 bases and J by 5 bases, with 10 bases between. CDR1 is SGHDN and CDR2 is FVKESK in the germline V gene. The CDR3, as DNA: TGTGCCAGCAGCCAAGAAGGACGGGGGACTGAAGCTTTCTTT. As protein: CASSQEGRGTEAFF. Together with reference TRBV14 and TRBJ1-1, the CDR3 gives the full variable domain: EAGVTQFPSHSVIEKGQTVTLRCDPISGHDNLYWYRRVMGKEIKFLLHFVKESKQDESGMPNNRFLAERTGGTYSTLKVQPAELEDSGVYFCASSQEGRGTEAFFGQGTRLTVV.

This chain uses TRBV7-8 with TRBJ2-7; 9 positions agree with TRBD1. The V and J ends lost 5 bases and 1 base, in that order; junction bases with no gene match: 9. Germline CDR1 and CDR2: SGHVS and FQNEAQ. The CDR3 totals 16 residues. The CDR3 nucleotides are TGTGCCAGCAGCCCCCCGGACAGGGGAGTGTCCTACGAGCAGTACTTC. Encoded protein: CASSPPDRGVSYEQYF.

The chain has TRBV11-3 and TRBJ2-3, with a possible D match to TRBD1 (6 bases). CDR1 is SGHNT and CDR2 is YENEEA in the germline V gene. V was shortened by 1 base and J by 3 bases, with 14 bases between the two germline ends. The CDR3 runs to 16 residues. The CDR3 region has the DNA TGTGCCAGCAGCTTAGTTTTCGGGCAGGGGACAGATACGCAGTATTTT. Translation: CASSLVFGQGTDTQYF. Full variable domain (outside the CDR3, taken from reference TRBV11-3 and TRBJ2-3): EAGVVQSPRYKIIEKKQPVAFWCNPISGHNTLYWYLQNLGQGPELLIRYENEEAVDDSQLPKDRFSAERLKGVDSTLKIQPAELGDSAVYLCASSLVFGQGTDTQYFGPGTRLTVL.

This chain connects TRBV7-8 to TRBJ2-5; D possibly corresponds to TRBD2 (6 bases). The CDR3 is 14 residues long. The germline V gene has CDR1 SGHVS and CDR2 FQNEAQ. Trimming stripped 5 bases from V and 5 bases from J, with 15 bases between. The CDR3 DNA follows: TGTGCCAGCAGCCCATCCCGGGGGTTGGAGACCCAGTACTTC. Amino acids: CASSPSRGLETQYF.

This clone was observed once. The chain couples TRBV30 to TRBJ2-1, with 7 bases aligning to TRBD2. The CDR3 totals 14 residues. Trimming took 5 bases from V and 8 from J; bases not matched to a gene: 12. Germline V gives CDR1 GTSNPN, CDR2 SVGIG (reference sequence). DNA of the CDR3: TGTGCCTGGGACTCACTAGAGCGGGGCGATGAGCAGTTCTTC. Amino acids: CAWDSLERGDEQFF.

This sequence joins TRBV5-8 and TRBJ2-3, with D perhaps TRBD1 (6 bases). V was shortened by 0 bases and J by 2 bases, with 13 bases between the two germline ends. Germline-derived CDR1 and CDR2 are SGHTS and YDEGEE. CDR3 length equals 16 residues. DNA of the CDR3: TGTGCCAGCAGCTTGGGCAGAACAGGGATCACAGATACGCAGTATTTT. Protein product: CASSLGRTGITDTQYF.

This chain uses TRBV5-1 with TRBJ1-1; D unclear. The V end lost 3 bases, the J end lost 3 bases, and 9 bases lay between the germline ends. CDR3 size: 13 residues. The germline V gene has CDR1 SGHRS and CDR2 YFSETQ. CDR3 DNA: TGCGCCAGCAGCTCGATTGGAGACACTGAAGCTTTCTTT. Translated: CASSSIGDTEAFF.

This chain joins TRBV21-1 and TRBJ2-7; the table's D call of TRBD1 was not tested on the DNA. TRBV21-1 is a pseudogene. The CDR3 runs to 17 residues. In DNA form, the CDR3 reads TGTGCCAGCAGCAAAGAGGCCGGGACAGGGCTCCCCTACGAGCAGTACGTC. Its protein product is CASSKEAGTGLPYEQYV.

This clone has only one observation. This chain joins TRBV5-1 and TRBJ1-1, with unresolved D. Trimming took off 3 bases at V and 6 bases at J, with 15 bases between the two ends. Germline CDR1 and CDR2: SGHRS and YFSETQ. The CDR3 spans 14 residues. CDR3 amino acids: CASSSEGLEPEAFF. The CDR3 DNA reads as TGCGCCAGCAGCTCAGAGGGATTGGAGCCTGAAGCTTTCTTT.

The CDR3 here is CATSEGSMGYEQYV. The CDR3 nucleotides are TGTGCCACCAGTGAAGGGAGTATGGGGTACGAGCAGTACGTC. This rearrangement joins TRBV24-1 to TRBJ2-7; a weak D match, TRBD2 (5 bases). This CDR3 is 14 amino acids long. Germline assignment: CDR1 KGHDR and CDR2 SFDVKD. V lost 4 bases and J 4 bases, leaving 13 bases between the germline ends.

This chain connects TRBV30 to TRBJ1-2; 8 bases are shared with TRBD1. The CDR3 runs 16 residues. Germline V gene lookup returns CDR1 GTSNPN and CDR2 SVGIG (reference sequence). With V trimmed by 3 bases and J by 3 bases, 12 bases remained unmatched. Here the CDR3 reads CAWRPATQGVDYGYTF. The CDR3 DNA reads TGTGCCTGGAGGCCAGCGACACAGGGGGTGGACTATGGCTACACCTTC. Drawing the rest from reference TRBV30 and TRBJ1-2, the complete variable domain is SQTIHQWPATLVQPVGSPLSLECTVEGTSNPNLYWYRQAAGRGLQLLFYSVGIGQISSEVPQNLSASRPQDRQFILSSKKLLLSDSGFYLCAWRPATQGVDYGYTFGSGTRLTVV.

V and J are TRBV5-5 and TRBJ1-2; D ambiguous. CDR1 and CDR2 from the germline V gene are SGHKS and YYEKEE (reference sequence). V lost 1 base and J lost 4, with 11 bases in between. This CDR3 has 14 residues. The CDR3 reads CASSLPSSVYGYTF. The DNA of the CDR3 is TGTGCCAGCAGCTTGCCCTCTAGCGTCTATGGCTACACCTTC. The full variable domain, with the rest looked up from reference TRBV5-5 and TRBJ1-2, is DAGVTQSPTHLIKTRGQQVTLRCSPISGHKSVSWYQQVLGQGPQFIFQYYEKEERGRGNFPDRFSARQFPNYSSELNVNALLLGDSALYLCASSLPSSVYGYTFGSGTRLTVV.